The rows below give T cell receptor beta chains drawn from one sample of a study of cytomegalovirus exposure and HLA in healthy donors. Assay: immunoSEQ multiplex PCR; the TCRdb copy retains only in-frame clones and omits some. The sample data list approximately 120,000 clones. Sequenced material: PBMCs. These receptors were obtained from a man in his forties in good health and CMV-seronegative. Both conserved end residues are part of each CDR3. The order of the fields is D gene, V gene, CDR3 protein. A D gene is named only where the DNA matches it firmly.

>NA|TRBV19
CASSMSGSSGYTF
>TRBD1|TRBV23-1
CASAHPRDRAGNTIYF
>NA|TRBV6-5
CASRGFGLTSYTF
>TRBD2|TRBV5-6
CASNLGGGSYEQYF
>TRBD1|TRBV5-4
CASSAIDRGYEQYF
>TRBD1|TRBV13
CASSSKTGTGYNEQFF
>TRBD1|TRBV5-1
CASSPQTGVAYTF
>NA|TRBV11-3
CASSLIGHLYEQYF
>NA|TRBV6-5
CASSYSRQGPNQPQHF
>TRBD1|TRBV7-9
CASSARQGSEQYF
>NA|TRBV5-8
CASSLAWGAGVYNEQFF
>TRBD1|TRBV7-9
CASSWGGQGNQPQHF
>NA|TRBV6-5
CASSYSASHEQFF
>TRBD1|TRBV10-1
CASRADRGNEFF
>NA|TRBV5-6
CASSQGNQPQHF
>NA|TRBV5-6
CASSLMGAPYEQYF
>TRBD2|TRBV2
CASSEARLAGGGLDTQYF
>TRBD1|TRBV9
CASSPMTGSGANVLTF
>NA|TRBV6-1
CASSPHRYTGELFF
>TRBD2|TRBV2
CASSDPTSGSTDTQYF
>NA|TRBV5-1
CASSLVADYNEQFF
>NA|TRBV6-1
CASSERGRVNTEAFF
>TRBD2|TRBV4-1
CASSQGGGVGYEQFF
>NA|TRBV6-5
CASRYQSPFSNYGYTF
>NA|TRBV30
CAWSLSYNTGELFF
>NA|TRBV6-5
CASSYAGQTYEQYF
>NA|TRBV5-1
CASSLRGSGTDTQYF
>NA|TRBV6-6
CASSHGGGRTNEKLFF
>TRBD1|TRBV19
CASSPRDRFLSTEAFF
>NA|TRBV11-2
CASSLVFYQETQYF
>TRBD2|TRBV18
CASSPNLAGGITDTQYF
>TRBD1|TRBV4-1
CASSQEWTGDSSYEQYF
>NA|TRBV5-6
CASREGFYSGELFF
>NA|TRBV27
CASSPRDTHTGELFF
>TRBD1|TRBV6-1
CASSPRDRGTYEQYF
>TRBD2|TRBV7-9
CASSHPFTGTSGTDTQYF
>NA|TRBV19
CASNERQEQYF
>NA|TRBV30
CAWSVTGTNTEAFF
>TRBD1|TRBV5-1
CASSSKETGTGQDYGYTF
>NA|TRBV30
CAWSRSTDTQYF
>NA|TRBV5-6
CASSLTGLEQYF
>TRBD1|TRBV7-2
CASSPSQGRREAFF
>NA|TRBV18
CASSPRQNTEAFF
>TRBD1|TRBV2
CATQTGPMGTEAFF
>NA|TRBV7-9
CASSPRGRGDNQPQHF
>TRBD1|TRBV7-2
CASSWLTGVQETQYF
>NA|TRBV2
CASNRGREGSGANVLTF
>TRBD2|TRBV5-1
CASSLAGTRGDTQYF
>TRBD2|TRBV28
CASSLAGAFNEQFF